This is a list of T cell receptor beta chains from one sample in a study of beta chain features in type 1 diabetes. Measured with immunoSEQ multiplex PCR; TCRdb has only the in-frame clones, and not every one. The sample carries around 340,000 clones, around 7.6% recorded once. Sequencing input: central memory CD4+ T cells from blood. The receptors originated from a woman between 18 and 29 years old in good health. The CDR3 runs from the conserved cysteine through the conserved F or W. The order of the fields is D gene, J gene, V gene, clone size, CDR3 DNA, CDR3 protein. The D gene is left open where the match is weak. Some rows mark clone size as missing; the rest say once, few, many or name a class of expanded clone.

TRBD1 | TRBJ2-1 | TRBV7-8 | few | TGTGCCAGCAGCCTCTCCCCCCCGGGACAGGGGGGCAATGAGCAGTTCTTC | CASSLSPPGQGGNEQFF
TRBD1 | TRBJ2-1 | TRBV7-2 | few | TGTGCCAGCAGCTTACAGGGGGCTGGTTACAATGAGCAGTTCTTC | CASSLQGAGYNEQFF
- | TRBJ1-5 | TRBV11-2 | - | TGTGCCAGCAGCTTAGATAACAGCCGAAGCAATCAGCCCCAGCATTTT | CASSLDNSRSNQPQHF
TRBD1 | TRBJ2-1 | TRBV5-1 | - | TGCGCCAGCAGCTTACAGGGGGACTACAATGAGCAGTTCTTC | CASSLQGDYNEQFF
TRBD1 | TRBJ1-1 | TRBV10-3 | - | TGTGCCATCAGTGAGTCGCCTGGACAGGGGTACACTGAAGCTTTCTTT | CAISESPGQGYTEAFF
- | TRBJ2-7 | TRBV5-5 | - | TGTGCCAGCAGCTCCGGTTTCGAGCAGTACTTC | CASSSGFEQYF
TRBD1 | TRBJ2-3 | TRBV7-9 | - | TGTGCCAGCAGTGTCCAGGGGGTCACAGATACGCAGTATTTT | CASSVQGVTDTQYF
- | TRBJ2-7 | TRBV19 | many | TGTGCCAGTAGTCAAACCGGGACACCCCGCGAGCAGTACTTC | CASSQTGTPREQYF
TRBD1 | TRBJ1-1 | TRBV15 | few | TGTGCCACCAGCAGAGGCAAGGGGACAGTGAAGGAAGGGGCTTTCTTT | CATSRGKGTVKEGAFF
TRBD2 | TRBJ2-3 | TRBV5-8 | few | TGTGCCAGCAGCCTTGGAATACAAGGACTAGCGGGAGCAGATACGCAGTATTTT | CASSLGIQGLAGADTQYF
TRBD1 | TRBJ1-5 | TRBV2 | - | TGTGCCAGCAGGAACGACAGGGAGAGACAGCCCCAGCATTTT | CASRNDRERQPQHF
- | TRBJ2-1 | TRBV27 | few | TGTGCCAGCAATGGAGGGCCTACTGGCGATAATGAGCAGTTCTTC | CASNGGPTGDNEQFF
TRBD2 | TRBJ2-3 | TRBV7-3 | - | TGTGCCAGCAGCTGGACTAGCGGGAGGAAAAGCACAGATACGCAGTATTTT | CASSWTSGRKSTDTQYF
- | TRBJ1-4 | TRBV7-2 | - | TGTGCCAGCAGCTTAGTTAGGGGAAGTCAGGAAAAACTGTTTTTT | CASSLVRGSQEKLFF
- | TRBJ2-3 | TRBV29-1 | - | TGCAGCGTTGGTGGGACCCTACTCACAGATACGCAGTATTTT | CSVGGTLLTDTQYF
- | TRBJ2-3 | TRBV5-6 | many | TGTGCCAGCAGCTCCGCTGGGAGTCGATCAGATACGCAGTATTTT | CASSSAGSRSDTQYF
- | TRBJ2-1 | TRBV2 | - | TGTGCCAGCGGCACCCTAGCGTCGCAGTCTAATGAGCAGTTCTTC | CASGTLASQSNEQFF
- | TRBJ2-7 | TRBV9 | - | TGTGCCAGCAGCGTAGCCGAGGAGAACTACGCTTACGAGCAGTACTTC | CASSVAEENYAYEQYF
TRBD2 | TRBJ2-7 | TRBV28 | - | TGTGCCGGAGGTAGCGGGAACTCCTACGAGCAGTACTTC | CAGGSGNSYEQYF
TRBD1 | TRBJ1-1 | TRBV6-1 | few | TGTGCCAGCAAGAGACAGGGATCCACTGAAGCTTTCTTT | CASKRQGSTEAFF
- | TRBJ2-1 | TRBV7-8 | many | TGTGCCAGCATCCCCTTTGTGATGAGCTCCTACAATGAGCAGTTCTTC | CASIPFVMSSYNEQFF
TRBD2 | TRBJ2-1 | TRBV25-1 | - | TGTGCCAGCAGTGTCGCGGGAGGGACTAATGAGCAGTTCTTC | CASSVAGGTNEQFF
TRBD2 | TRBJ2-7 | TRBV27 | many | TGTGCCAGCAGTTCCCCGGGACTAGCGGGCGAGCAGTACTTC | CASSSPGLAGEQYF
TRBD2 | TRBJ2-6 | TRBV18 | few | TGTGCCAGCTCAAATGGACTAGCGGGAGGACTTGGGGCCAACGTCCTGACTTTC | CASSNGLAGGLGANVLTF
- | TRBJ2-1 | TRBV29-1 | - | TGCAGCGTTGCGACTAGTTTCGGTGAGCAGTTCTTC | CSVATSFGEQFF
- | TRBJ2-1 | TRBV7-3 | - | TGTGCCAGCAGCGATTGGGCCCGGCCCTACAATGAGCAGTTCTTC | CASSDWARPYNEQFF
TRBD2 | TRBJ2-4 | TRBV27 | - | TGTGCCAGCAGTCTTTCTAGCGGGAGGCTCAAAAACATTCAGTACTTC | CASSLSSGRLKNIQYF
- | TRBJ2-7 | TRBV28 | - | TGTGCCAGCAGCCCGCCCAGGGGTTCCTACGAGCAGTACTTC | CASSPPRGSYEQYF
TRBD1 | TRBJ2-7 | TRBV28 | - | TGTGCCACCAAGAGGGGGCCCTACGAGCAGTACTTC | CATKRGPYEQYF
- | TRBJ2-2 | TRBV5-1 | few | TGCGCCAGCAGCTTGCGGGCGGAGATCCCCGGGGAGCTGTTTTTT | CASSLRAEIPGELFF
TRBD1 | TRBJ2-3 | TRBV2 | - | TGTGCCAGCAGTAAAGACAGGGGCCGGGCAGATACGCAGTATTTT | CASSKDRGRADTQYF
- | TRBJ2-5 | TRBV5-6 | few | TGTGCCAGCAGCTTTACCGACCAAGAGACCCAGTACTTC | CASSFTDQETQYF
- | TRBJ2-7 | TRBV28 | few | TGTGCCAGCAAGACCGGATACGAGCAGTACTTC | CASKTGYEQYF
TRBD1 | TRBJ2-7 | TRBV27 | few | TGTGCCAGCAGTCCACAGGGGGTAAAGCAGTACTTC | CASSPQGVKQYF
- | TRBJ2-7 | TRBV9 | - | TGTGCCAGCAGCGGGCTAGGTGAATCGGCCTACGAGCAGTACTTC | CASSGLGESAYEQYF
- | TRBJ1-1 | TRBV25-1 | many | TGTGCCAGCAGTGACTCGGGGAAATTTAACACTGAAGCTTTCTTT | CASSDSGKFNTEAFF
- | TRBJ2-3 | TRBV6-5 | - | TGTGCCAGCAGTTACGCGGGACGGAGCACAGATACGCAGTATTTT | CASSYAGRSTDTQYF
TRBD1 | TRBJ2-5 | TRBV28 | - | TGTGCCAGCAGTTCCGGACAGGGGAGGGAGACCCAGTACTTC | CASSSGQGRETQYF
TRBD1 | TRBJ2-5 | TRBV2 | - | TGTGCCAGCAGCGGAGGGACAGGGGGAACCTACCCCCAAGAGACCCAGTACTTC | CASSGGTGGTYPQETQYF
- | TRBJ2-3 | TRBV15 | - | TGTGCCACCAGCAGAGATGAGGAGGGCACAGATACGCAGTATTTT | CATSRDEEGTDTQYF
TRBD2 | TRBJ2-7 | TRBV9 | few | TGTGCCAGCAGCGCACTGTCGGGGGGGGGCGCCGAGCAGTACTTC | CASSALSGGGAEQYF
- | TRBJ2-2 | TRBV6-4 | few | TGTGCCAGCAGTGCTGGGTTGAACACCGGGGAGCTGTTTTTT | CASSAGLNTGELFF
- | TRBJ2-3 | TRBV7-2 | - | TGTGCCAGCAGCCTGCAGACCACAGATACGCAGTATTTT | CASSLQTTDTQYF
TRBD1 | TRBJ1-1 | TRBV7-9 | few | TGTGCCAGCAGCTTACGAACAGGGGGCACTGAAGCTTTCTTT | CASSLRTGGTEAFF
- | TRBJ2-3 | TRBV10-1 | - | TGCGCCAGCAGTGACCGACAGCGAACTAGCACAGATACGCAGTATTTT | CASSDRQRTSTDTQYF
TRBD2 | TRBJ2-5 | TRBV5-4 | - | TGTGCCAGCAGCTTGCTAGCGGGACTAGCGGCCTTATCGTCGGAGACCCAGTACTTC | CASSLLAGLAALSSETQYF
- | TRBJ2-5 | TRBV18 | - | TGTGCCAGCTCACCAAACGCCGCAGGGTGGGAGACCCAGTACTTC | CASSPNAAGWETQYF
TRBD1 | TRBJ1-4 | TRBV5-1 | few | TGCGCCAGCAGCCTGGGACAGCCTAATGAAAAACTGTTTTTT | CASSLGQPNEKLFF
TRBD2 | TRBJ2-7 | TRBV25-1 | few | TGTGCCAGCAGTGAACTGCGGGAGGTAGGGTTCGACGAGCAGTACTTC | CASSELREVGFDEQYF
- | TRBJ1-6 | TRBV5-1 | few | TGCGCCAGCAGCTTGGGTTCCGCGGGATCACCCCTCCACTTT | CASSLGSAGSPLHF
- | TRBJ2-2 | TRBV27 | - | TGTGCCAGCAGTTCAAGCGAGACCGGGGAGCTGTTTTTT | CASSSSETGELFF
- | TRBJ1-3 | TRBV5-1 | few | TGCGCCAGCAGCTCCGGGGGGTCCGGAAACACCATATATTTT | CASSSGGSGNTIYF
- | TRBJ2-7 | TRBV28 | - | TGTGCCAGCAGTTTGCTCGGGAGTGCCTACGAGCAGTACTTC | CASSLLGSAYEQYF